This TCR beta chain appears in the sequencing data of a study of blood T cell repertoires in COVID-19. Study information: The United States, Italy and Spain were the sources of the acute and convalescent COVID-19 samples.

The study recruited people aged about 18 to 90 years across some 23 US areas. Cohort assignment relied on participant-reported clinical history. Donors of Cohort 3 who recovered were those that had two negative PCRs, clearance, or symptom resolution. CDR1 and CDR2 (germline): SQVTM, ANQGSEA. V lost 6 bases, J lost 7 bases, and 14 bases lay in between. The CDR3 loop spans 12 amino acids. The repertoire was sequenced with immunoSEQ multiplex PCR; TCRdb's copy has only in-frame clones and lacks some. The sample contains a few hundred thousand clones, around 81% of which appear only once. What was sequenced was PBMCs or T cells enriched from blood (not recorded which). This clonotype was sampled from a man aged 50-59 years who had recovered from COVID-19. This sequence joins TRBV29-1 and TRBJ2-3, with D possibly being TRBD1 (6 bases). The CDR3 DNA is TGCAGCGTAAACGTCGGGACAAATACGCAGTATTTT. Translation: CSVNVGTNTQYF.